Each of the 19 T cell receptor beta chains below was sequenced from the same sample in a study of blood T cells in healthy people across ages. A second PCR of 7 to 11 cycles used a sample-barcoded 5' primer and a J-beta primer mix. TCRdb reprocessed the 5' RACE reads via MiXCR and lists one record per CDR3 protein. The sample lists more than 650,000 distinct CDR3 sequences; roughly 20% were seen once. Sequencing was performed on blood. All receptors derive from a man between 65 and 80 years old in good health.

This clonotype was counted a few times. The V call is TRBV20-1, the J call TRBJ1-2; D is possibly TRBD1 (5 bases). The CDR3 contains 14 residues. Germline lookup yields CDR1 DFQATT and CDR2 SNEGSKA (reference sequence). Trimming removed 5 bases at V and 6 bases at J, with 19 bases between. Here the CDR3 DNA reads TGCAGTGCTGGCCATCCAGGGACTGAAGATGGCTACACCTTC. Translating gives CSAGHPGTEDGYTF.

This clonotype was seen only once. The rearrangement links TRBV29-1 to TRBJ2-5; 7 bases fit TRBD1. Near its end, the DNA agrees better with TRBJ2-7, so the J call may be wrong. The CDR3 consists of 15 residues. In germline, CDR1 is SQVTM, CDR2 ANQGSEA. The CDR3 is CSVDGDSGVSYEQYF. CDR3 sequence (DNA): TGCAGCGTCGACGGGGACAGTGGGGTTTCCTACGAGCAGTACTTC.

This clonotype was picked up a small number of times. The chain combines TRBV7-9 with TRBJ2-3; D tentatively reads TRBD1 or TRBD2 (5 bases each). The V end was cut by 1 base, the J end by 1 base, with 12 bases between. This CDR3 comprises 16 residues. Germline CDR1 is SEHNR and CDR2 is FQNEAQ (reference sequence). The CDR3 sequence is CASSLDFRGRTDTQYF. The CDR3 nucleotides read TGTGCCAGCAGCTTAGACTTCCGGGGACGCACAGATACGCAGTATTTT. Combining the CDR3 with reference TRBV7-9 and TRBJ2-3 gives the whole variable domain DTGVSQNPRHKITKRGQNVTFRCDPISEHNRLYWYRQTLGQGPEFLTYFQNEAQLEKSRLLSDRFSAERPKGSFSTLEIQRTEQGDSAMYLCASSLDFRGRTDTQYFGPGTRLTVL.

This chain connects TRBV27 to TRBJ2-4; D might be TRBD1 or TRBD2, each matching 5 bases. This CDR3 has 15 amino acids. Trimming left V 2 bases short and J 7 bases short, with 15 bases between. Germline values: CDR1 MNHEY, CDR2 SMNVEV (reference sequence). Here the CDR3 reads CASSLGSLGRNIQYF. The DNA of the CDR3 is TGTGCCAGCAGTTTAGGGAGCCTGGGGCGGAACATTCAGTACTTC.

The chain combines TRBV5-1 with TRBJ2-4; perhaps TRBD1 as D (5 bases). This CDR3 spans 17 amino acids. Between the trimmed V and J ends, which lost 4 bases and 0 bases, there was a span of 17 bases. Germline assignment: CDR1 SGHRS and CDR2 YFSETQ. CDR3 in amino acids: CASSPPTVPLAKNIQYF. CDR3 nucleotides: TGCGCCAGCAGCCCACCGACAGTCCCCCTAGCCAAAAACATTCAGTACTTC.

This clonotype showed up just a few times. The chain combines TRBV7-2 with TRBJ2-1; D not certain. The germline V gene has CDR1 SGHTA and CDR2 FQGNSA. This CDR3 contains 16 residues. Between the trimmed V and J ends, which lost 5 bases and 2 bases, there was a span of 16 bases. The chain's CDR3 is CASSKGPSRTYNEQFF. CDR3 sequence (DNA): TGTGCCAGCAGCAAAGGACCCTCGAGGACCTACAATGAGCAGTTCTTC.

The V gene is TRBV14, the J gene TRBJ2-5, with 10 bases identical to TRBD2. The CDR3 totals 18 residues. Losses at the gene ends were 4 bases for V and 4 bases for J; bases not matched to a gene: 15. The V gene's germline CDR1 is SGHDN and CDR2 FVKESK. The CDR3, as DNA: TGTGCCAGCAGCCTCCTAGCGGGAGTATCGTTTTCTCGAGAGACCCAGTACTTC. Residues: CASSLLAGVSFSRETQYF. Full variable domain (rest looked up from reference TRBV14 and TRBJ2-5): EAGVTQFPSHSVIEKGQTVTLRCDPISGHDNLYWYRRVMGKEIKFLLHFVKESKQDESGMPNNRFLAERTGGTYSTLKVQPAELEDSGVYFCASSLLAGVSFSRETQYFGPGTRLLVL.

This chain uses TRBV5-1 with TRBJ2-2, with 11 bases lining up with TRBD2. The CDR3 has 16 residues. V trimming: 4 bases; J trimming: 3 bases; junction bases outside the gene matches: 5. Germline V gene lookup returns CDR1 SGHRS and CDR2 YFSETQ. The CDR3 DNA sequence: TGCGCCAGCAGCCTGACTAGCGGGACGTACACCGGGGAGCTGTTTTTT. It encodes CASSLTSGTYTGELFF. The full variable domain, completed using reference TRBV5-1 and TRBJ2-2, is KAGVTQTPRYLIKTRGQQVTLSCSPISGHRSVSWYQQTPGQGLQFLFEYFSETQRNKGNFPGRFSGRQFSNSRSEMNVSTLELGDSALYLCASSLTSGTYTGELFFGEGSRLTVL.

The rearrangement links TRBV19 to TRBJ1-1; D uncertain. The germline V and J ends were trimmed by 2 bases and 5 bases, with 9 bases remaining between them. Germline-derived CDR1 and CDR2 are LNHDA and SQIVND (reference sequence). The CDR3 has 13 amino acids. The CDR3 is CASSITRRTEAFF. CDR3 coding DNA: TGTGCCAGTAGTATAACGCGGCGGACTGAAGCTTTCTTT.

This clonotype was detected many times. This rearrangement joins TRBV4-1 to TRBJ1-1; TRBD1 is a possible D gene (5 bases). Germline CDR1 and CDR2: MGHRA and YSYEKL. V dropped 0 bases and J dropped 1 base, with 6 bases sitting between them. This CDR3 is 14 amino acids long. The CDR3 sequence is CASSQDRGNTEAFF. The CDR3 DNA reads as TGCGCCAGCAGCCAAGATAGGGGGAACACTGAAGCTTTCTTT.

This clonotype was seen a few times. The rearrangement uses TRBV20-1 and TRBJ2-5, with 7 bases identical to TRBD2. The ends lost 4 bases at V and 4 bases at J; junction bases unmatched: 9. The CDR3 runs 14 residues. Germline V lookup: CDR1 DFQATT, CDR2 SNEGSKA (reference sequence). The CDR3 spells CSAIAGRTGETQYF. The CDR3 DNA follows: TGCAGTGCTATAGCGGGTAGGACTGGAGAGACCCAGTACTTC.

This chain joins TRBV7-9 and TRBJ1-1; 7 bases are shared with TRBD1. CDR3 size: 13 residues. The germline CDR1 and CDR2 sequences are SEHNR and FQNEAQ (reference sequence). V dropped 5 bases and J dropped 10; count of bases not matched to a gene: 10. CDR3 residues: CASSLRGNSLAFF. CDR3 DNA: TGTGCCAGCAGCCTCAGGGGGAACTCTTTAGCTTTCTTT.

The rearrangement joins TRBV7-2 to TRBJ2-2, with 10 bases lining up with TRBD2. This CDR3 is built from 15 residues. The V gene's germline CDR1 is SGHTA and CDR2 FQGNSA. V shed 3 bases and J 6 bases; nucleotides not matched to a gene: 4. CDR3 region: CASSLGLARAGELFF. The DNA of the CDR3 is TGTGCCAGCAGCTTGGGACTAGCGCGGGCCGGGGAGCTGTTTTTT.

The table lists this clonotype with a few counts. This chain links TRBV20-1 with TRBJ2-7, with D uncertain. Germline-derived CDR1 and CDR2 are DFQATT and SNEGSKA (reference sequence). With 3 bases removed from V and 2 bases from J, the gap between germline ends came to 11 bases. The CDR3 consists of 13 residues. In nucleotides, the CDR3 is TGCAGTGCTAGCTCTAGGGTAGCCTACGAGCAGTACTTC. This codes for CSASSRVAYEQYF.

DNA for the CDR3: TGCGCCAGCAGCCAAGACAGGGGGTATAGCTCTGGGGCCAACGTCCTGACTTTC. It codes for CASSQDRGYSSGANVLTF. The J gene is TRBJ2-6, the V gene TRBV4-1, with 7 bases fitting TRBD1. V gave up 0 bases and J gave up 0 bases; unmatched junction bases: 5. The CDR3 is 18 residues long. The germline V gene has CDR1 MGHRA and CDR2 YSYEKL.

This clonotype was seen more than once but under ten times. This chain joins TRBV6-5 and TRBJ1-5; D uncertain. Trimming removed 4 bases at V and 6 bases at J, with 10 bases between. The germline V gene encodes CDR1 MNHEY and CDR2 SVGAGI. This CDR3 is 13 amino acids long. For the CDR3, the DNA is TGTGCCAGCAGTTCAAGGGAATTTCAGCCCCAGCATTTT. Its protein product is CASSSREFQPQHF.

The gene calls are TRBV12-3 or TRBV12-4 and TRBJ1-1; 8 bases agree with TRBD1. The V segment lost 6 bases and the J segment 2 bases; nucleotides outside the gene matches: 8. The CDR3 has 15 amino acids. The CDR3 region is CASSRAGGKNTEAFF. Here the CDR3 DNA reads TGTGCCAGCAGCAGGGCAGGGGGCAAAAACACTGAAGCTTTCTTT.

This clonotype was counted only a few times. The chain employs TRBV18 and TRBJ2-4, with a possible D match to TRBD2 (6 bases). The CDR3 has 16 residues. Trimming shortened V by 3 bases and J by 0 bases, and 12 bases separated the two germline ends. Per germline, CDR1 KGHSH and CDR2 LQKENI. This CDR3 reads CASSPPSALAKNIQYF. The DNA for the CDR3 is TGTGCCAGCTCACCGCCTAGCGCCCTAGCCAAAAACATTCAGTACTTC.

The V and J genes are TRBV5-1 and TRBJ2-3, with a tentative D call TRBD2 (7 bases). V lost 6 bases to trimming and J lost 4 bases, with 12 bases between them. Per the germline V gene, CDR1 is SGHRS and CDR2 is YFSETQ. This CDR3 spans 13 amino acids. The CDR3 loop is CASNRGGADTQYF. For the CDR3, the DNA is TGCGCCAGCAATAGGGGGGGCGCAGATACGCAGTATTTT.